What follows is one T cell receptor (beta chain) and its context. The data belong to a study of preoperative IRX-2 immunotherapy in early breast cancer. The treatment was: preoperative locoregional IRX-2 cytokine immunotherapy. Patients received preoperative, locoregional IRX-2 cytokine immunotherapy in a phase Ib study. This CDR3 comprises 16 residues. CDR1 and CDR2 from the germline V gene are SGHDT and YYEEEE. Trimming cost V 4 bases and J 4 bases; bases outside gene matches: 6. TCRdb keeps only in-frame clones here, not all; method: immunoSEQ multiplex PCR. The data hold around 60,000 clones, with roughly 95% observed a single time.

Sampling was carried out from a patient treated with IRX-2 immunotherapy. This TCR was sampled from a human donor with breast cancer. The J gene is TRBJ2-3, the V gene TRBV5-6, with TRBD2 identical over 13 bases. The CDR3 protein is CASSATSGGPADTQYF. The CDR3 nucleotides read TGTGCCAGCAGCGCGACTAGCGGGGGGCCCGCAGATACGCAGTATTTT.